Given below is one T cell receptor (beta chain) in context. Repertoires were generated with immunoSEQ multiplex PCR, while TCRdb's copy carries only in-frame clones and drops some. This sample yields roughly 140,000 clones, of which approximately 84% are seen a single time; about 5.8% belongs to the top ten. Per germline, CDR1 MNHEY and CDR2 SVGAGI. Losses at the gene ends were 5 bases for V and 6 bases for J; bases not matched to a gene: 1. The CDR3 runs 12 residues. This sample was taken from a study of blood T cell repertoires in COVID-19. The V call is TRBV6-5, the J call TRBJ1-5, with 7 bases lining up with TRBD1. This clonotype originated in a human donor in a cohort sampled during active COVID-19. Sequenced sample: peripheral blood. This CDR3 is CASSTGVQPQHF. The DNA for the CDR3 is TGTGCCAGCAGTACAGGGGTTCAGCCCCAGCATTTT.